The 24 T cell receptor beta chains below all came from one sample that was sequenced in a study of radiation and T cells in renal cell carcinoma. Documented time point: blood 4 weeks post-SBRT, at nephrectomy. Indicated treatment: 15 Gy SBRT to primary tumor, nephrectomy 4 weeks later. The protocol was immunoSEQ multiplex PCR, while the TCRdb copy is restricted to in-frame clones and leaves out a portion. The sample includes roughly 90,000 clones, around 85% of them seen just once. The source was blood, collected from a patient whose treatment included radiotherapy and nephrectomy. The receptors originated from a man over 45 with renal cell carcinoma.

In the case of this clone: This sample includes further DNA sequences coding for the same CDR3. The chain has TRBV5-1 and TRBJ2-1, with TRBD2 identical over 14 bases. The CDR3 is 19 amino acids. V lost 4 bases and J lost 0; bases outside the gene matches: 9. Germline V gives CDR1 SGHRS, CDR2 YFSETQ. CDR3 coding DNA: TGCGCCAGCAGCCTCGGGACTAGCGGGGGCCTGAGCTCCTACAATGAGCAGTTCTTC. Its translation: CASSLGTSGGLSSYNEQFF. Full variable domain (rest looked up from reference TRBV5-1 and TRBJ2-1): KAGVTQTPRYLIKTRGQQVTLSCSPISGHRSVSWYQQTPGQGLQFLFEYFSETQRNKGNFPGRFSGRQFSNSRSEMNVSTLELGDSALYLCASSLGTSGGLSSYNEQFFGPGTRLTVL.

The rearrangement joins TRBV7-2 to TRBJ2-7; no clear D gene. The length of the CDR3 is 15 residues. Trimming cost V 2 bases and J 3 bases, with 14 bases left between them. Germline CDR1 and CDR2: SGHTA and FQGNSA. CDR3 loop: CASSLLPGKGYEQYF. The CDR3, as DNA: TGTGCCAGCAGCTTATTGCCCGGCAAAGGCTACGAGCAGTACTTC.

In this sample, this clone turned up once. This sequence joins TRBV10-3 and TRBJ2-6; 8 bases map to TRBD1. This CDR3 is 17 amino acids long. Per germline, CDR1 ENHRY and CDR2 SYGVKD. Trimming removed 9 bases from V and 2 bases from J; junction bases left unmatched: 12. CDR3 amino acids: CAMLDRAAGAGANVLTF. DNA for the CDR3: TGTGCCATGTTGGACAGGGCCGCTGGAGCTGGGGCCAACGTCCTGACTTTC.

The J gene is TRBJ1-3, the V gene TRBV7-6, with unresolved D. The V end lost 2 bases, the J end lost 2 bases, and 10 bases lay between the germline ends. The CDR3 has 15 residues. The germline V gene has CDR1 SGHVS and CDR2 FNYEAQ. The CDR3 region has the DNA TGTGCCAGCAGCTTAAACAGTCCTCCTGGAAACACCATATATTTT. Protein sequence: CASSLNSPPGNTIYF.

The chain combines TRBV19 with TRBJ1-3, with TRBD1 matching 9 bases. CDR3 size: 16 residues. V gave up 5 bases and J gave up 3 bases; unmatched junction bases: 8. Germline CDR1 reads LNHDA; CDR2 reads SQIVND (reference sequence). CDR3 in DNA: TGTGCCAGTAGTGACCCCTACAGGGGGCATGGAAACACCATATATTTT. This translates into CASSDPYRGHGNTIYF.

This clone was seen a single time. The J gene is TRBJ2-3, the V gene TRBV6-5, with a tentative D call TRBD2 (6 bases). This CDR3 spans 14 amino acids. The germline V gene has CDR1 MNHEY and CDR2 SVGAGI. Trimming removed 2 bases at V and 8 bases at J, with 14 bases between. The CDR3 DNA is TGTGCCAGCAGTTACGATACTAGCATAGGTACGCAGTATTTT. It specifies CASSYDTSIGTQYF.

The chain is built from TRBV4-1 and TRBJ1-5; possible D gene TRBD1, 5 bases. Germline V gene lookup returns CDR1 MGHRA and CDR2 YSYEKL. The CDR3 runs 15 residues. Trimming removed 1 base at V and 2 bases at J, with 9 bases between. CDR3 bases: TGCGCCAGCAGCCAAGGGGGCGCGGGCAATCAGCCCCAGCATTTT. Its protein product is CASSQGGAGNQPQHF.

This clone was seen only a few times. The rearrangement joins TRBV21-1 to TRBJ2-3; the table's D call, TRBD1, has no DNA check behind it. TRBV21-1 is a pseudogene segment. The CDR3 runs 14 residues. CDR3 residues: CASSKRDIPDTQYF. The CDR3 DNA sequence: TGTGCCAGCAGCAAAAGGGACATTCCAGATACGCAGTATTTT.

The chain links TRBV7-9 to TRBJ2-1; TRBD2 matches at 8 bases. The CDR3 length is 16 residues. Looked up from germline, CDR1 is SEHNR and CDR2 is FQNEAQ (reference sequence). The V segment lost 10 bases and the J segment 4 bases; nucleotides outside the gene matches: 15. CDR3 in amino acids: CATGGADRLGYNEQFF. The CDR3 nucleotides are TGTGCCACCGGGGGGGCAGACCGGTTGGGATACAATGAGCAGTTCTTC.

CDR3 bases: TGTGCCATCAGTGAGGACTTGGGCCATACGCAGTATTTT. This codes for CAISEDLGHTQYF. The J gene is TRBJ2-3, the V gene TRBV10-3; D uncertain. From germline, CDR1 is ENHRY and CDR2 SYGVKD. The CDR3 runs 13 residues. The germline V and J ends were trimmed by 2 bases and 7 bases, with 10 bases remaining between them.

The chain carries TRBV18 and TRBJ2-7; tentative D call: TRBD2 (6 bases). Germline CDR1 is KGHSH and CDR2 is LQKENI. V was trimmed by 0 bases and J by 3 bases, leaving 12 bases between them. This CDR3 has 15 residues. Here the CDR3 DNA reads TGTGCCAGCTCACCACCTAATCCCGGGGGCTACGAGCAGTACTTC. This translates into CASSPPNPGGYEQYF. Drawing the rest from reference TRBV18 and TRBJ2-7, the complete variable domain is NAGVMQNPRHLVRRRGQEARLRCSPMKGHSHVYWYRQLPEEGLKFMVYLQKENIIDESGMPKERFSAEFPKEGPSILRIQQVVRGDSAAYFCASSPPNPGGYEQYFGPGTRLTVT.

The chain carries TRBV7-2 and TRBJ2-5, with D unclear. The CDR3 sequence is 13 residues long. Germline V gives CDR1 SGHTA, CDR2 FQGNSA. The germline V and J ends were trimmed by 1 base and 0 bases, with 3 bases remaining between them. The CDR3 spells CASSLDYQETQYF. As DNA, the CDR3 is TGTGCCAGCAGCTTAGACTACCAAGAGACCCAGTACTTC.

This chain links TRBV7-2 with TRBJ1-3, with a tentative D call TRBD1 (5 bases). Trimming pared 1 base from V and 3 bases from J, leaving 16 bases between. The CDR3 covers 17 residues. Germline V CDR1 and CDR2: SGHTA, FQGNSA. The CDR3 region is CASSLGPTGTGGNTIYF. CDR3 bases: TGTGCCAGCAGCTTAGGTCCCACGGGGACCGGTGGAAACACCATATATTTT.

The chain recombines TRBV28 with TRBJ1-5; 10 bases are a match to TRBD1. V gave up 0 bases and J gave up 5 bases; unmatched junction bases: 4. This CDR3 is built from 16 residues. In germline, CDR1 is MDHEN, CDR2 SYDVKM. CDR3 DNA: TGTGCCAGCAGTTTATGGACAGGGGGCGTTCATCAGCCCCAGCATTTT. This gives the protein CASSLWTGGVHQPQHF.

The chain carries TRBV27 and TRBJ2-2; D not resolved. CDR1 MNHEY and CDR2 SMNVEV come from the germline V gene (reference sequence). The length of the CDR3 is 13 residues. The V gene lost 11 bases and the J gene lost 0 bases, with 10 bases spanning the gap. The chain's CDR3 is CAGGSTNTGELFF. CDR3 sequence (DNA): TGTGCCGGCGGATCCACGAACACCGGGGAGCTGTTTTTT.

The rearrangement uses TRBV5-1 and TRBJ2-3; unclear D gene. This CDR3 comprises 13 residues. The V gene's germline CDR1 is SGHRS and CDR2 YFSETQ. The V gene lost 0 bases and the J gene lost 6 bases, with 8 bases spanning the gap. CDR3 region: CASSLEITDTQYF. The CDR3 DNA is TGCGCCAGCAGCTTGGAAATAACGGATACGCAGTATTTT.

CDR3 bases: TGTGCCAGCAGCCCACAGTCGGGGGCCGTGGATACGCAGTATTTT. Translation gives CASSPQSGAVDTQYF. This chain links TRBV9 with TRBJ2-3; D is perhaps TRBD1 or TRBD2 (6 bases each). CDR3 length equals 15 residues. The ends were cut back, 4 bases at V and 6 bases at J, with 18 bases in the middle. In germline, CDR1 is SGDLS, CDR2 YYNGEE. The entire variable domain, with the rest obtained from reference TRBV9 and TRBJ2-3, is as follows: DSGVTQTPKHLITATGQRVTLRCSPRSGDLSVYWYQQSLDQGLQFLIQYYNGEERAKGNILERFSAQQFPDLHSELNLSSLELGDSALYFCASSPQSGAVDTQYFGPGTRLTVL.

The sample holds a few counts of this clone. This chain joins TRBV6-5 and TRBJ1-6, with D unresolved. CDR1 is MNHEY, CDR2 SVGAGI, per germline. The CDR3 runs 13 residues. Deletions cut 2 bases from V and 7 bases from J, with 6 bases between. Written as DNA, the CDR3 is TGTGCCAGCAGTTACGAGTTCAATTCACCCCTCCACTTT. Protein product: CASSYEFNSPLHF.

The V gene is TRBV2, the J gene TRBJ1-2; no definite D call. Deletions cut 2 bases from V and 7 bases from J, with 5 bases between. The CDR3 is made up of 11 amino acids. In germline, CDR1 is SNHLY, CDR2 FYNNEI. The CDR3 reads CASSERAGYTF. In DNA form, the CDR3 reads TGTGCCAGCAGTGAAAGGGCTGGCTACACCTTC.

The genes are TRBV28 and TRBJ1-5, with D maybe TRBD1 (6 bases). CDR3 length: 14 amino acids. The germline V gene encodes CDR1 MDHEN and CDR2 SYDVKM. The V gene lost 6 bases and the J gene lost 4 bases, with 13 bases spanning the gap. CDR3 protein: CASSLGAANQPQHF. DNA for the CDR3: TGTGCCAGCAGCCTGGGGGCAGCTAATCAGCCCCAGCATTTT.

This clone has only a few counts. The V and J genes are TRBV7-9 and TRBJ2-7; TRBD1 aligns across 12 bases. CDR1 is SEHNR, CDR2 FQNEAQ, per germline (reference sequence). The trim removed 5 bases at V and 7 bases at J, leaving 6 bases unmatched. This CDR3 contains 14 residues. The CDR3 loop reads CASSPGTGGREQYF. Here the CDR3 DNA reads TGTGCCAGCAGCCCCGGGACAGGGGGCAGAGAGCAGTACTTC.

The chain carries TRBV29-1 and TRBJ1-4; D perhaps matches TRBD1 (5 bases). V lost 0 bases and J 10 bases, leaving 12 bases between the germline ends. Germline CDR1 SQVTM, CDR2 ANQGSEA. The CDR3 length is 13 residues. DNA of the CDR3: TGCAGCGTTGAAGATCAAAGGGGAGGAAAACTGTTTTTT. It is translated as CSVEDQRGGKLFF.

The chain links TRBV7-2 to TRBJ2-7; D may be TRBD1 (6 bases). The V end was cut by 3 bases, the J end by 4 bases, with 10 bases between. The germline CDR1 and CDR2 sequences are SGHTA and FQGNSA. The CDR3 runs 13 residues. Here the CDR3 reads CASSFRGTYEQYF. The CDR3, as DNA: TGTGCCAGCAGCTTTAGGGGGACATACGAGCAGTACTTC.

DNA for the CDR3: TGTGCCAGCAGCTTAACGGGGATAGGCGCTGAAGCTTTCTTT. Its protein product is CASSLTGIGAEAFF. V gene TRBV7-9 combines with J gene TRBJ1-1; D unclear. The germline V and J ends were trimmed by 2 bases and 6 bases, with 13 bases remaining between them. The CDR3 sequence is 14 residues long. Germline values: CDR1 SEHNR, CDR2 FQNEAQ (reference sequence).